A selection of T cell receptor beta chains follows, all from one sample in a study of T cell repertoires in cytomegalovirus infection. TCRdb redid the calling of the reads with MiXCR, one entry per CDR3 protein. The data hold 310,000 or so distinct CDR3 sequences, with roughly 15% observed a single time. The sample was PBMCs. These receptors came from a human donor in good health (CMV status not recorded). Some clones in this sample may be carry-over from other donors' samples. Each CDR3 is given with its conserved first and last residue. Fields, in order: clone size, J gene, D gene, V gene, CDR3 DNA, CDR3 protein. A D gene is named only where the DNA matches it firmly. Clone size is stated in some rows and not others, as once, few, many or a class when expanded.

>many|TRBJ2-6|TRBD2|TRBV7-2
TGTGCCAGCAGGACCGGGGGGGGCGGGTCTGGGGCCAACGTCCTGACTTTC
CASRTGGGGSGANVLTF
>NA|TRBJ2-7|TRBD1|TRBV20-1
TGCAGCCTCTCAGGGGGCGGCTACGAGCAGTACTTC
CSLSGGGYEQYF
>NA|TRBJ2-2|TRBD2|TRBV20-1
TGCAGTGCTAGCACCGATTTAGCGGGCGTCCCCGGGGAGCTGTTTTTT
CSASTDLAGVPGELFF
>few|TRBJ1-1|NA|TRBV7-9
TGTGCCAGCAGCTTCGGTCGGAACCTAATGAACACTGAAGCTTTCTTT
CASSFGRNLMNTEAFF
>NA|TRBJ2-7|NA|TRBV12-3/TRBV12-4
TGTGCCAGCAGTATAGGGGGGTTCTACGAGCAGTACTTC
CASSIGGFYEQYF
>NA|TRBJ2-7|NA|TRBV7-9
TGTGCCAGCAGCTTACCTGTCCCACCCGGGACCTACGAGCAGTACTTC
CASSLPVPPGTYEQYF
>few|TRBJ2-1|TRBD1|TRBV5-1
TGCGCCAGCAGCTTAGGACAGGGCATGAATGAGCAGTTCTTC
CASSLGQGMNEQFF
>many|TRBJ2-2|TRBD2|TRBV6-5
TGTGCCAGCAGTTACCGTCCTCAAGCGGGGGGGCTTGACACCGGGGAGCTGTTTTTT
CASSYRPQAGGLDTGELFF
>many|TRBJ1-2|NA|TRBV7-2
TGTGCCAGCAGCTTAGTTTCCAGCAACTATGGCTACACCTTC
CASSLVSSNYGYTF
>many|TRBJ2-3|TRBD2|TRBV7-2
TGTGCCAGCAGCTCTCAGCGGGGCCCAGATACGCAGTATTTT
CASSSQRGPDTQYF
>few|TRBJ2-5|NA|TRBV5-1
TGCGCCAGCAGCTTGGGGAACGGAGGAGAGACCCAGTACTTC
CASSLGNGGETQYF
>many|TRBJ1-2|NA|TRBV7-2
TGTGCCAGCAGCTTAGACCCCATTTATGGCTACACCTTC
CASSLDPIYGYTF
>NA|TRBJ2-1|NA|TRBV12-5
TGTGCTAGTGGTTTCTCAGGGGGGAAAAACAATGAGCAGTTCTTC
CASGFSGGKNNEQFF
>many|TRBJ2-1|TRBD1|TRBV7-2
TGTGCCAGCAGATTCACAGGGGGTGGTGAGCAGTTCTTC
CASRFTGGGEQFF
>many|TRBJ2-7|NA|TRBV7-2
TGTGCCAGCAGCTATACACCTTCCTACGAGCAGTACTTC
CASSYTPSYEQYF
>few|TRBJ2-1|NA|TRBV10-3
TGTGCCATCAGTGACAGGGGCTACAATGAGCAGTTCTTC
CAISDRGYNEQFF
>NA|TRBJ2-1|TRBD2|TRBV7-2
TGTGCCAGCAGCCCCGGGATGGCGGGGGGGTACAATGAGCAGTTCTTC
CASSPGMAGGYNEQFF
>many|TRBJ1-1|TRBD1|TRBV7-9
TGTGCCAGCAGCTTCGGATACTCAGGGGGCGGAAGTGAAGCTTTCTTT
CASSFGYSGGGSEAFF
>few|TRBJ2-5|TRBD1|TRBV5-1
TGCGCCAGCAGCCCCGGGGGACAGGGGGCCCAGACCCAGTACTTC
CASSPGGQGAQTQYF
>many|TRBJ2-7|TRBD2|TRBV11-2
TGTGCCAGCAGCTCGACTAGCGGGGGGTACGAGCAGTACTTC
CASSSTSGGYEQYF
>many|TRBJ2-1|TRBD2|TRBV6-2/TRBV6-3
TGTGCCAGCAGCCTCGACTCCGGGACTAGCCCTTACAATGAGCAGTTCTTC
CASSLDSGTSPYNEQFF
>few|TRBJ1-1|NA|TRBV5-4
TGTGCCAGCAGCTTGGAGGGAGTCACTGAAGCTTTCTTT
CASSLEGVTEAFF
>NA|TRBJ1-4|NA|TRBV27
TGTGCCAGCAGTCCCCGGACAACCCACGCCAGTGAAAAACTGTTTTTT
CASSPRTTHASEKLFF
>many|TRBJ1-4|NA|TRBV12-3/TRBV12-4
TGTGCCAGCAGTGTTAGACAGGCCGAGGGGGAAAAACTGTTTTTT
CASSVRQAEGEKLFF
>many|TRBJ1-2|TRBD1|TRBV6-2/TRBV6-3
TGTGCCAGCAGATCCTCCGGGACAGATGGCTACACCTTC
CASRSSGTDGYTF
>NA|TRBJ2-5|NA|TRBV28
TGTGCCAGCAGTTTCTGGGTTCAAGAGACCCAGTACTTC
CASSFWVQETQYF
>many|TRBJ2-3|NA|TRBV10-3
TGTGCCATCAGGGACTTTAGCACAGATACGCAGTATTTT
CAIRDFSTDTQYF
>few|TRBJ1-4|TRBD1|TRBV20-1
TGCAGTGCTGTAACCGGGACAGGGTATGAAAAACTGTTTTTT
CSAVTGTGYEKLFF
>few|TRBJ1-1|TRBD1|TRBV4-1
TGTGCCAGCAGCCAAGATGCGGACAGGGTCATGAACACTGAAGCTTTCTTT
CASSQDADRVMNTEAFF
>many|TRBJ1-2|NA|TRBV7-8
TGTGCCAGCAGCCTCACCCCGACACCTAACTATGGCTACACCTTC
CASSLTPTPNYGYTF
>many|TRBJ1-5|TRBD1|TRBV27
TGTGCCAGCAGTCCCGCCGACAGGGTGGATCAGCCCCAGCATTTT
CASSPADRVDQPQHF
>many|TRBJ1-4|NA|TRBV7-2
TGTGCCAGCAGCGCGGGGGGGGCCGGGGAAAAACTGTTTTTT
CASSAGGAGEKLFF
>NA|TRBJ1-2|NA|TRBV20-1
TGCAGTGCCAAGTGGGGGATTGGCTATGGCTACACCTTC
CSAKWGIGYGYTF
>many|TRBJ2-2|NA|TRBV4-2
TGTGCCAGCAGCCAAGGAATACAAAACATAAACACCGGGGAGCTGTTTTTT
CASSQGIQNINTGELFF
>NA|TRBJ1-2|NA|TRBV6-5
TGTGCCAGCAGTCAGCAGGGAGTCTATGGCTACACCTTC
CASSQQGVYGYTF
>many|TRBJ1-1|NA|TRBV28
TGTGCCAGCAGTTTGCAGGGTCACACTGAAGCTTTCTTT
CASSLQGHTEAFF
>few|TRBJ1-4|NA|TRBV3-1
TGTGCCAGCAGCCCCTCCTCGGGACTCTTCGCAACTAATGAAAAACTGTTTTTT
CASSPSSGLFATNEKLFF
>NA|TRBJ1-1|NA|TRBV28
TGTGCCAGCAGTTTGTTAAGACGGGGGACTGAAGCTTTCTTT
CASSLLRRGTEAFF
>many|TRBJ2-7|TRBD2|TRBV12-3/TRBV12-4
TGTGCCAGCAGTCAGCGGGACTTCGGTGGAGTGCAGTACTTC
CASSQRDFGGVQYF
>many|TRBJ1-6|NA|TRBV12-3/TRBV12-4
TGTGCCAGCAGTTTAAGATCGACGGCTTTCTCACCCCTCCACTTT
CASSLRSTAFSPLHF
>many|TRBJ2-3|NA|TRBV7-2
TGTGCCAGCAGCTTAGGCGCCAGCAGCACAGATACGCAGTATTTT
CASSLGASSTDTQYF
>NA|TRBJ1-4|NA|TRBV3-1
TGTGCCAGCAGTCCTACTTCAACTAATGAAAAACTGTTTTTT
CASSPTSTNEKLFF
>NA|TRBJ1-1|NA|TRBV6-2/TRBV6-3
TGTGCCAGCACCGATGACAGTGAAGCTTTCTTT
CASTDDSEAFF
>few|TRBJ2-7|NA|TRBV28
TGTGCCAGCAGCCTGCTCCAGCCTTCCTACGAGCAGTACTTC
CASSLLQPSYEQYF
>few|TRBJ2-7|TRBD2|TRBV6-5
TGTGCCAGCAGTTACTCGAAGGTTCGGTCATGGACTAGCATCTACGAGCAGTACTTC
CASSYSKVRSWTSIYEQYF
>few|TRBJ1-1|TRBD1|TRBV10-3
TGTGCCATCAGTGAGTACCGGGACAGCGGTGAAGCTTTCTTT
CAISEYRDSGEAFF
>many|TRBJ2-7|NA|TRBV15
TGTGCCACCAGCAGAGATCGGGGGGCTGAAGAGCAGTACTTC
CATSRDRGAEEQYF
>NA|TRBJ1-2|TRBD1|TRBV18
TGTGCCAGCTCACCACCACACCTGACAGGGGCTAGCTACACCTTC
CASSPPHLTGASYTF
>few|TRBJ2-7|NA|TRBV7-2
TGTGCCAGCAGCTTAGCGGGGGGCTCCCCCTACGAGCAGTACTTC
CASSLAGGSPYEQYF
>few|TRBJ2-1|TRBD1|TRBV7-9
TGTGCCAGCAGCTTATTTACAGGGGGCGAATACAATGAGCAGTTCTTC
CASSLFTGGEYNEQFF
>NA|TRBJ1-3|NA|TRBV28
TGTGCCAGCAGTTTGAGTCCGTTCTCTGGAAACACCATATATTTT
CASSLSPFSGNTIYF
>NA|TRBJ2-3|TRBD2|TRBV9
TGTGCCAGCAGCGCATCTAGCGGGGGAGTGCTCGATACGCAGTATTTT
CASSASSGGVLDTQYF
>few|TRBJ1-2|NA|TRBV15
TGTGCCACCAGCAGAGATGGGCAGTTATATGGCTACACCTTC
CATSRDGQLYGYTF